The present T cell receptor (beta chain) was sequenced within a study of T cells in tumors after PD-1 blockade (dated by TCRdb to the late 2010s). For the study in its entirety: Exclusion criteria were prior checkpoint blockade, use of systemic immunosuppressants, or recent radiotherapy or other anti-cancer therapy within 4 weeks. On average, tumor samples had roughly 27,000 TCR templates (range about 550-99,264) and thousands of unique clonotypes, around 19-fold deeper than single-cell TCR sequencing. Using site-matched tumors from BCC or SCC patients sampled before and after anti-PD-1 therapy, the study carried out paired single-cell RNA and TCR sequencing. While on anti-PD-1 treatment, some of the patients also continued taking daily vismodegib 150 mg. RECIST version 1.1 was used to evaluate clinical response. Summary of the overall study and its limitations: Around 42% of TCR clonotypes from the tumor were detected in blood, and certain novel exhausted tumor clones were present in blood collected before treatment, which suggests recruitment from the periphery. Where the novel T cell clones came from was not determined, and possible sources could include lymphoid organs or rare unexpanded clones inside the tumor or in the tumor periphery. Comparisons between pre- and post-treatment samples were the only ones where clonal replacement appeared, with none seen between two pre-treatment samples, a pattern that argues against artifacts from biopsy timing or location. Exhausted CD8+ clones expanded after therapy were found to be mostly novel clonotypes undetected pre-treatment, suggesting clonal replacement rather than reinvigoration of pre-existing clones. In squamous cell carcinoma, around 50% of expanded exhausted clones were novel, compared with around 27% of other expanded CD8+ clones.

This clone occurred a few times. No antigen is known for it. Per-base qualities were not stored, and no clone one base away is much larger. Explained via the paper, the time point label denotes: after anti-PD-1 therapy. The tumor biopsies were site-matched, meaning the biopsies were taken from the same primary tumor before and after PD-1 blockade. Patients were treated with either pembrolizumab 200 mg every 3 weeks or cemiplimab 350 mg every 2 weeks. Post-treatment squamous cell carcinoma samples were obtained on average 31 days after treatment start, capturing early T cell dynamics. For bulk TCRbeta sequencing, genomic DNA was extracted from tumor biopsies or peripheral blood, and input amounts ranged from roughly 616 ng to 6,004 ng. Leftover biopsy material went through bulk TCRbeta sequencing, with the goal of boosting sensitivity for rare clonotypes relative to single-cell TCR sequencing. Every patient had histologically proven advanced or metastatic basal or squamous cell carcinoma and was a poor candidate for surgical resection. Serial tumor biopsies during anti-PD-1 treatment were taken from the 4 patients who made up the squamous cell carcinoma cohort. Fresh biopsies came from the site of the primary tumor, and part of the tissue was kept in RNAlater for exome and bulk TCR sequencing.

In the germline V gene, CDR1 corresponds to SGHNT and CDR2 to YENEEA. There are 16 amino acids in the CDR3, from cysteine to phenylalanine inclusive. CDR3 DNA only is kept here, 48 bases in frame from base 1. The germline V and J ends show losses of 5 bases and 5 bases respectively, and no gene match explains 12 bases of the junction. The immunoSEQ platform was used for deep TCRbeta sequencing. The authors' analysis ran thus. For further analysis, only productive rearrangements were exported from the immunoSEQ Analyzer. A two-sided binomial test with a Bonferroni-corrected P below 0.01 was used to identify clones that significantly expanded or contracted between timepoints. T cell phenotypes were assigned to bulk TCRbeta clonotypes by matching the clonotypes to single-cell RNA+TCR-seq clones that had the same TCRbeta sequence. Clone enrichment in tumor was computed as tumor frequency divided by PBMC frequency from bulk TCR sequencing. TCRs were sorted with GLIPH into specificity groups, meaning clusters of distinct TCRs that share CDR3 motifs and likely recognize common antigens. The source is immuneACCESS, and TCRdb retained only in-frame sequences with V and J called. Part of the clones is not carried over; for the studies checked, unresolved V genes explain less than half of this, and the remainder is unexplained. V and J calls plus clone size are reproduced from that table; the DNA served to infer D and trimming. The sample table contains 11,000 to 15,000 clones; only one count was recorded for roughly 70% of them. The ten biggest clones cover roughly 29% of the sample.

The starting material was tumor tissue, obtained after anti-PD-1 treatment. This sequence originates from a human donor with cutaneous squamous cell carcinoma. The chain couples TRBV11-3 to TRBJ2-5, with 9 central nucleotides matching TRBD2. The CDR3: CASSPRGGHNWETQYF. The nucleotide sequence is TGTGCCAGCAGCCCGCGGGGGGGACACAATTGGGAGACCCAGTACTTC.